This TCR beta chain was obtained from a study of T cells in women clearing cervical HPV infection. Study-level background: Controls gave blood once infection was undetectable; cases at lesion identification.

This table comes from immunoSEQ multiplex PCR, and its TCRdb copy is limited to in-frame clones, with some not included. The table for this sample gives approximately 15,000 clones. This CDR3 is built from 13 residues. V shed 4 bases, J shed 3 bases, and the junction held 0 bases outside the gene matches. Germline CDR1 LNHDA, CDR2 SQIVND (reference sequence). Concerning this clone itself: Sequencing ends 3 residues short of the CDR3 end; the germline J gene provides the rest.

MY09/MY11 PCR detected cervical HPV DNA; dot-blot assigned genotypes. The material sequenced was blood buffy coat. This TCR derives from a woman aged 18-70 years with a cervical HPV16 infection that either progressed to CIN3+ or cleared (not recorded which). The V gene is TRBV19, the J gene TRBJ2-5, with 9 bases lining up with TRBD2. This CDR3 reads CASSTSGEETQYF. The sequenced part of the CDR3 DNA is TGTGCCAGTAGTACTAGCGGGGAAGAGACC. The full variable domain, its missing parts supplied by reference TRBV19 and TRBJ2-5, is DGGITQSPKYLFRKEGQNVTLSCEQNLNHDAMYWYRQDPGQGLRLIYYSQIVNDFQKGDIAEGYSVSREKKESFPLTVTSAQKNPTAFYLCASSTSGEETQYFGPGTRLLVL.